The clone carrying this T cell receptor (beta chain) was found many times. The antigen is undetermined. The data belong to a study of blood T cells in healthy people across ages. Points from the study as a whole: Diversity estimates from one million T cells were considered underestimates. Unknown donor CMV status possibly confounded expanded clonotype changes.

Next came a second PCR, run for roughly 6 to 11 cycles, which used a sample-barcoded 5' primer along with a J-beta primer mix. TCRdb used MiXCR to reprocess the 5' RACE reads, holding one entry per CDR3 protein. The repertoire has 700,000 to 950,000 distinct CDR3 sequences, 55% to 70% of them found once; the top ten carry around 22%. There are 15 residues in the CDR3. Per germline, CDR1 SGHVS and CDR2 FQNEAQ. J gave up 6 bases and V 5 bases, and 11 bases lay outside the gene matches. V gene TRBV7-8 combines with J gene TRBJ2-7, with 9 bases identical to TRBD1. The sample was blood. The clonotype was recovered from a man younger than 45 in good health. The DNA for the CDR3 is TGTGCCAGCAGCCACCGAACCCTGACAGGGGGCGAGCAGTACTTC. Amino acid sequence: CASSHRTLTGGEQYF.